A selection of T cell receptor beta chains follows, all from one sample in a study of graft-versus-host responses after intestinal transplantation. Clones were sequenced by immunoSEQ multiplex PCR, and TCRdb holds only the in-frame ones, with some missing. In the table there are over 90,000 clones, over 85% of which are singletons. Their cognate antigens are unknown. The sequencing here drew on unstimulated CD8+ T cells sorted from spleen or lymph node cells, taken before intestinal transplant. These receptors were taken from a human donor who received an intestinal transplant. Both conserved end residues are part of each CDR3. The order of the fields is clone size, V gene, D gene, J gene, CDR3 length, CDR3 protein, CDR3 DNA. A D gene is named only where the DNA matches it firmly. Clone size is not always given. Where it is, it says once, few, many or a class for expanded clones.

-	TRBV4-1	TRBD2	TRBJ2-1	15	CASSQGLAGYNEQFF	TGCGCCAGCAGCCAAGGGCTAGCGGGTTACAATGAGCAGTTCTTC
-	TRBV4-1	TRBD2	TRBJ2-5	16	CASSQLVAGGPETQYF	TGCGCCAGCAGCCAACTCGTAGCGGGGGGGCCGGAGACCCAGTACTTC
-	TRBV11-3	-	TRBJ1-2	12	CASSLYGGGYTF	TGTGCCAGCAGCTTATATGGCGGTGGCTACACCTTC
-	TRBV4-2	-	TRBJ2-7	14	CASSQLYREGEQYF	TGTGCCAGCAGCCAACTTTACAGGGAAGGCGAGCAGTACTTC
-	TRBV7-9	-	TRBJ2-3	15	CASSLPKGATDTQYF	TGTGCCAGCAGCTTACCAAAAGGGGCCACAGATACGCAGTATTTT
-	TRBV2	TRBD1	TRBJ2-7	15	CASSAGQGPSYEQYF	TGTGCCAGCAGCGCGGGACAGGGTCCCTCCTACGAGCAGTACTTC
-	TRBV19	TRBD1	TRBJ2-7	13	CASREDRTYEQYF	TGTGCCAGTAGGGAGGACAGGACCTACGAGCAGTACTTC
-	TRBV10-3	-	TRBJ2-6	15	CAISDWGSGANVLTF	TGTGCCATCAGTGATTGGGGTTCTGGGGCCAACGTCCTGACTTTC
-	TRBV29-1	-	TRBJ2-1	13	CSVFQGLWNEQFF	TGCAGCGTTTTTCAGGGGTTGTGGAATGAGCAGTTCTTC
-	TRBV6-5	-	TRBJ2-7	14	CASSYSILSSEQYF	TGTGCCAGCAGTTACTCAATCCTGTCGAGCGAGCAGTACTTC
-	TRBV6-5	-	TRBJ2-5	13	CASSYSYQETQYF	TGTGCCAGCAGTTACTCGTACCAAGAGACCCAGTACTTC
-	TRBV19	-	TRBJ1-1	14	CASSPTGWNTEAFF	TGTGCCAGTAGTCCGACGGGTTGGAACACTGAAGCTTTCTTT
-	TRBV29-1	TRBD1	TRBJ1-2	14	CSVDDGTANYGYTF	TGCAGCGTTGACGACGGGACAGCTAACTATGGCTACACCTTC
-	TRBV4-1	-	TRBJ2-5	13	CASSQGIQETQYF	TGCGCCAGCAGCCAAGGGATCCAAGAGACCCAGTACTTC
-	TRBV27	TRBD1	TRBJ2-7	13	CASGTGSGWEQYF	TGTGCCAGCGGGACAGGCAGCGGGTGGGAGCAGTACTTC
-	TRBV10-3	-	TRBJ1-1	12	CAISATQLEAFF	TGTGCCATCAGTGCAACGCAGCTTGAAGCTTTCTTT
-	TRBV14	-	TRBJ1-5	12	CASSQSVPPQHF	TGTGCCAGCAGCCAATCTGTACCGCCCCAGCATTTT
-	TRBV14	TRBD2	TRBJ2-1	20	CASSQVKGLAGGRSYNEQFF	TGTGCCAGCAGCCAAGTTAAGGGCCTAGCGGGGGGGCGGTCCTACAATGAGCAGTTCTTC
-	TRBV7-9	-	TRBJ1-2	16	CASSLGVQDLFDGYTF	TGTGCCAGCAGCTTAGGGGTACAAGACCTTTTCGATGGCTACACCTTC
-	TRBV4-1	-	TRBJ2-5	13	CASSPPISETQYF	TGCGCCAGCAGCCCACCCATCAGCGAGACCCAGTACTTC
-	TRBV28	-	TRBJ1-3	14	CASKSTGTGNTIYF	TGTGCCAGTAAATCAACAGGGACGGGAAACACCATATATTTT
once	TRBV27	TRBD1	TRBJ2-7	15	CASSPGQGRTYEQYF	TGTGCCAGCAGTCCGGGACAGGGGAGGACCTACGAGCAGTACTTC
few	TRBV19	-	TRBJ1-2	12	CASTTNWRGYTF	TGTGCCAGTACTACAAATTGGCGCGGCTACACCTTC
once	TRBV13	-	TRBJ2-1	14	CASTIRGMGNEQFF	TGTGCCAGCACCATAAGGGGAATGGGAAATGAGCAGTTCTTC
-	TRBV10-2	-	TRBJ1-1	15	CASSEGAGRDTEAFF	TGCGCCAGCAGTGAAGGGGCGGGTAGGGACACTGAAGCTTTCTTT
-	TRBV5-4	-	TRBJ2-7	14	CASSNIGQSYEQYF	TGTGCCAGCAGCAACATAGGACAGTCCTACGAGCAGTACTTC
-	TRBV27	-	TRBJ1-1	14	CASSWAGSNTEAFF	TGTGCCAGCAGTTGGGCGGGTTCGAACACTGAAGCTTTCTTT
-	TRBV7-6	-	TRBJ1-4	16	CASSLIARDVNEKLFF	TGTGCCAGCAGCTTAATAGCCCGGGACGTTAATGAAAAACTGTTTTTT
-	TRBV7-8	-	TRBJ1-5	15	CASSLSGQQNQPQHF	TGTGCCAGCAGTTTATCCGGGCAGCAAAATCAGCCCCAGCATTTT
-	TRBV4-1	TRBD2	TRBJ2-1	15	CASSQDPSGGYEQFF	TGCGCCAGCAGCCAAGACCCTAGCGGGGGCTATGAGCAGTTCTTC
-	TRBV19	-	TRBJ1-3	16	CASSIHSGSGGNTIYF	TGTGCCAGTAGTATACATTCAGGGTCGGGTGGAAACACCATATATTTT
-	TRBV4-1	TRBD1	TRBJ2-7	14	CASSFPGQGYEQYF	TGCGCCAGCAGCTTCCCGGGACAGGGGTACGAGCAGTACTTC
-	TRBV5-1	TRBD2	TRBJ2-1	16	CASSLTLAGTNNEQFF	TGCGCCAGCAGCCTTACACTAGCGGGGACCAACAATGAGCAGTTCTTC
-	TRBV2	-	TRBJ1-4	16	CASSETGTDTREKLFF	TGTGCCAGCAGCGAGACCGGGACGGATACTAGAGAAAAACTGTTTTTT
-	TRBV5-4	-	TRBJ1-3	16	CASSRREGVNGNTIYF	TGTGCCAGCAGCCGCCGGGAGGGGGTCAATGGAAACACCATATATTTT
-	TRBV14	TRBD1	TRBJ2-7	17	CASSPRQGTTVFYEQYF	TGTGCCAGCAGCCCTAGACAGGGAACTACCGTTTTCTACGAGCAGTACTTC
-	TRBV5-1	-	TRBJ1-2	17	CASSPTGLTGANYGYTF	TGCGCCAGCAGCCCGACAGGTTTAACCGGGGCTAACTATGGCTACACCTTC
-	TRBV7-9	-	TRBJ2-6	17	CASSLGGRGSGANVLTF	TGTGCCAGCAGCTTAGGGGGCAGGGGATCGGGGGCCAACGTCCTGACTTTC
-	TRBV7-6	TRBD2	TRBJ2-7	14	CASSSLAGGYEQYF	TGTGCCAGCAGCTCCTTGGCGGGGGGCTACGAGCAGTACTTC
-	TRBV6-1	-	TRBJ1-5	16	CASSELGSGGNQPQHF	TGTGCCAGCAGTGAGTTGGGCAGCGGGGGCAATCAGCCCCAGCATTTT
-	TRBV9	-	TRBJ2-5	14	CASSVSGLQETQYF	TGTGCCAGCAGCGTTTCGGGTCTCCAAGAGACCCAGTACTTC
-	TRBV15	-	TRBJ1-1	15	CATSGDDRGSAEAFF	TGTGCCACCAGCGGAGACGACCGAGGCTCTGCTGAAGCTTTCTTT
-	TRBV11-2	TRBD1	TRBJ1-1	14	CASSFQNRGTEAFF	TGTGCCAGCAGCTTTCAAAACAGGGGGACTGAAGCTTTCTTT